These 5 T cell receptor beta chains were sequenced from one sample in a study of T cells in pancreatic ductal adenocarcinoma. The method was immunoSEQ multiplex PCR; TCRdb's version includes in-frame clones alone and lacks a portion of them. The sample comprises roughly 31,000 clones, more than 90% of which are singletons, and under 2.5% rests with the top ten. The selected patients with pancreatic ductal adenocarcinoma had surgery but no neoadjuvant therapy. The sequenced sample was PBMCs. The receptors derive from a human donor with pancreatic ductal adenocarcinoma.

The chain recombines TRBV10-3 with TRBJ2-7, with 7 positions matching TRBD1. V lost 3 bases to trimming and J lost 2 bases; unmatched junction nucleotides: 4. This CDR3 spans 14 amino acids. The germline CDR1 and CDR2 sequences are ENHRY and SYGVKD. The DNA of the CDR3 is TGTGCCATCAGTGATCCCGACAGGGCCTACGAGCAGTACTTC. This sequence encodes CAISDPDRAYEQYF.

V is TRBV29-1 and J is TRBJ1-1; D remains ambiguous. CDR1 and CDR2 from the germline V gene are SQVTM and ANQGSEA. This CDR3 comprises 14 residues. Deletions cut 1 base from V and 4 bases from J, with 13 bases between. Here the CDR3 reads CSVEGVARSTEAFF. Written as DNA, the CDR3 is TGCAGCGTTGAAGGTGTGGCCAGGAGCACTGAAGCTTTCTTT.

This chain links TRBV2 with TRBJ2-3, with 9 positions matching TRBD2. The CDR3 consists of 16 residues. The V and J ends lost 4 bases and 1 base, in that order; junction bases with no gene match: 6. Per germline, CDR1 SNHLY and CDR2 FYNNEI. The CDR3 protein is CASSVGGRAGTDTQYF. DNA of the CDR3: TGTGCCAGCAGTGTGGGCGGGAGGGCTGGCACAGATACGCAGTATTTT.

The chain is built from TRBV9 and TRBJ2-1; the D gene is possibly TRBD2 (6 bases). Germline-derived CDR1 and CDR2 are SGDLS and YYNGEE. V was pared by 0 bases and J by 10 bases, with 17 bases between. The CDR3 runs 15 residues. The CDR3 DNA follows: TGTGCCAGCAGCGTAGATTTAACTAGCCCTAGGGAGCAGTTCTTC. Its protein is CASSVDLTSPREQFF. Drawing the rest from reference TRBV9 and TRBJ2-1, the complete variable domain is DSGVTQTPKHLITATGQRVTLRCSPRSGDLSVYWYQQSLDQGLQFLIQYYNGEERAKGNILERFSAQQFPDLHSELNLSSLELGDSALYFCASSVDLTSPREQFFGPGTRLTVL.

This chain links TRBV2 with TRBJ2-1; 11 nucleotides agree with TRBD1. The trim removed 6 bases at V and 7 bases at J, leaving 11 bases unmatched. In germline, CDR1 is SNHLY, CDR2 FYNNEI. This CDR3 contains 16 residues. The CDR3 loop is CASRDRGHRVVNEQFF. CDR3 coding DNA: TGTGCCAGCAGGGACAGGGGGCACAGGGTGGTGAATGAGCAGTTCTTC.